The 18 T cell receptor beta chains below come from one sample, sequenced in a study of blood T cell repertoires in COVID-19. This table comes from immunoSEQ multiplex PCR, and its TCRdb copy is limited to in-frame clones, with some not included. The sample has some 390,000 clones; 80% to 90% are singletons. The specimen was PBMCs or T cells enriched from blood (not recorded which). The receptors shown here come from a man aged 30 to 39 who had recovered from COVID-19.

The chain links TRBV7-9 to TRBJ2-5, with TRBD2 matching 13 bases. The CDR3 length is 19 residues. Germline V gives CDR1 SEHNR, CDR2 FQNEAQ (reference sequence). The V segment lost 3 bases and the J segment 4 bases; nucleotides outside the gene matches: 14. CDR3 loop: CASSFPPGLAGNPGETQYF. In DNA form, the CDR3 reads TGTGCCAGCAGCTTCCCCCCGGGACTAGCGGGAAACCCTGGAGAGACCCAGTACTTC.

V and J are TRBV27 and TRBJ2-2; maybe TRBD1 (5 bases). V lost 10 bases and J 4 bases, leaving 13 bases between the germline ends. CDR1 is MNHEY, CDR2 SMNVEV, per germline (reference sequence). The CDR3 spans 13 residues. The CDR3 here is CAIRDSATGELFF. The CDR3 DNA follows: TGTGCCATCCGAGACAGCGCCACCGGGGAGCTGTTTTTT.

This chain joins TRBV24-1 and TRBJ2-2, with unresolved D. The CDR3 contains 13 residues. The germline CDR1 and CDR2 sequences are KGHDR and SFDVKD. Trimming removed 9 bases at V and 3 bases at J, with 10 bases between. In DNA form, the CDR3 reads TGTGCCACCTCGAGAGAAGACACCGGGGAGCTGTTTTTT. Its protein is CATSREDTGELFF.

The chain employs TRBV3-1 (or the pseudogene TRBV3-2) and TRBJ2-7; D unresolved. CDR3 length: 11 amino acids. V lost 4 bases and J lost 4, with 5 bases in between. The germline V gene encodes CDR1 LGHDT and CDR2 YNNKEL (reference sequence). CDR3 DNA: TGTGCCAGCAGCCGTCAATACGAGCAGTACTTC. This encodes CASSRQYEQYF.

This chain joins TRBV29-1 and TRBJ1-3; 9 bases align to TRBD1. V was clipped by 6 bases and J by 4 bases; unmatched bases: 4. Germline V gives CDR1 SQVTM, CDR2 ANQGSEA. CDR3 size: 13 residues. The CDR3 DNA reads as TGCAGCGTCCGACAGGGGGGAGGAAACACCATATATTTT. The encoded protein is CSVRQGGGNTIYF.

The chain recombines TRBV3-1 (or the pseudogene TRBV3-2) with TRBJ2-1; TRBD2 matches at 8 bases. The CDR3 consists of 18 residues. The V gene end was trimmed by 3 bases and the J gene end by 1 base; junction bases not matched to a gene: 11. Per the germline V gene, CDR1 is LGHDT and CDR2 is YNNKEL (reference sequence). Here the CDR3 DNA reads TGTGCCAGCAGCCAGGGGGGAGCGGGAGTGGGGTCCTACAATGAGCAGTTCTTC. Amino acids: CASSQGGAGVGSYNEQFF.

The chain employs TRBV12-5 and TRBJ1-1; 9 nucleotides align to TRBD1. CDR1 and CDR2 from the germline V gene are LGHNT and FRNRAP. Losses at the gene ends were 5 bases for V and 3 bases for J; bases not matched to a gene: 16. The CDR3 spans 18 residues. DNA of the CDR3: TGTGCTAGTGGTCCCGGAGCCAAAGACAGGGGGGATGACACTGAAGCTTTCTTT. This codes for CASGPGAKDRGDDTEAFF.

V is TRBV4-1 and J is TRBJ2-7; 7 nucleotides agree with TRBD1. The CDR3 has 14 amino acids. Per the germline V gene, CDR1 is MGHRA and CDR2 is YSYEKL. The V and J ends lost 2 bases and 3 bases, in that order; junction bases with no gene match: 4. The CDR3 DNA is TGCGCCAGCAGCCAAAAGACAGGGATCTACGAGCAGTACTTC. Protein product: CASSQKTGIYEQYF.

The V call is TRBV28, the J call TRBJ1-2; D ambiguous. V gave up 5 bases and J gave up 8 bases, with 15 bases separating them. The V gene's germline CDR1 is MDHEN and CDR2 SYDVKM. This CDR3 contains 13 residues. DNA for the CDR3: TGTGCCAGCAGTAAGGGAGCGTATCCCGGCTACACCTTC. The encoded protein is CASSKGAYPGYTF.

This chain connects TRBV6-5 to TRBJ1-1; D unclear. From germline, CDR1 is MNHEY and CDR2 SVGAGI. V was clipped by 4 bases and J by 1 base, with 7 bases between them. This CDR3 region has 13 residues. CDR3 amino acids: CASSSPKNTEAFF. CDR3 DNA: TGTGCCAGCAGTTCCCCCAAGAACACTGAAGCTTTCTTT.

CDR3 region: CASSLTGTGGYEQYF. The CDR3 bases are TGTGCCAGCAGTCTTACCGGGACAGGGGGATACGAGCAGTACTTC. The V gene is TRBV2, the J gene TRBJ2-7; the match to TRBD1 covers 11 bases. There are 15 residues in the CDR3. The germline gives CDR1 SNHLY, CDR2 FYNNEI. J was trimmed by 4 bases and V by 5 bases; bases with no gene match: 7.

The chain joins TRBV9 to TRBJ2-3, with D possibly TRBD2 on 5 matching bases. The CDR3 spans 15 residues. The ends were cut back, 0 bases at V and 4 bases at J, with 12 bases in the middle. Per germline, CDR1 SGDLS and CDR2 YYNGEE. CDR3 bases: TGTGCCAGCAGCGTAGCCGGACTTGGCGCAGATACGCAGTATTTT. It specifies CASSVAGLGADTQYF.

For the CDR3, the DNA is TGCAGTGCTAGAGATCAGGTCGGTCAGTACTTC. Protein product: CSARDQVGQYF. The chain carries TRBV20-1 and TRBJ2-7; D is unclear. This CDR3 is 11 amino acids long. V lost 0 bases to trimming and J lost 10 bases, with 10 bases between them. The germline V gene has CDR1 DFQATT and CDR2 SNEGSKA (reference sequence).

J is TRBJ2-2 and V is TRBV2; 14 nucleotides line up with TRBD2. CDR1 and CDR2 (germline): SNHLY, FYNNEI. V lost 6 bases, J lost 5 bases, and 2 bases stayed unmatched. The CDR3 has 15 residues. The CDR3 bases are TGTGCCAGCAGGGGGACTAGCGGGAGTACCGGGGAGCTGTTTTTT. Encoded protein: CASRGTSGSTGELFF.

The table lists this clone with a few counts. The rearrangement joins TRBV15 to TRBJ1-4, with unresolved D. The V end was cut by 0 bases, the J end by 5 bases, with 10 bases between. Germline V gene sequence: CDR1 LNHNV, CDR2 YYDKDF (reference sequence). The CDR3 is 15 residues long. CDR3 DNA: TGTGCCACCAGCAGAGATGGGCCAATCAATGAAAAACTGTTTTTT. It yields the protein CATSRDGPINEKLFF.

CDR3 in amino acids: CAISSAAGQGSQPQHF. DNA for the CDR3: TGTGCCATCAGTTCGGCCGCCGGACAGGGAAGTCAGCCCCAGCATTTT. The gene calls are TRBV10-3 and TRBJ1-5, with 8 bases identical to TRBD1. Germline trimming cut 5 bases from V and 6 bases from J; bases unmatched to any gene: 12. The CDR3 sequence is 16 residues long. Germline V gene data show CDR1 as ENHRY and CDR2 as SYGVKD.

CDR3 amino acids: CASRAGYRGYTF. DNA of the CDR3: TGTGCCAGCAGAGCAGGGTATCGGGGCTACACCTTC. The chain has TRBV6-5 and TRBJ1-2, with D tentatively TRBD1 (5 bases). The germline V gene encodes CDR1 MNHEY and CDR2 SVGAGI. This CDR3 has 12 residues. V lost 6 bases, J lost 8 bases, and 13 bases lay in between.

This clone was counted once. The chain carries TRBV6-5 and TRBJ1-5; 10 nucleotides match TRBD1. Germline V gene data show CDR1 as MNHEY and CDR2 as SVGAGI. With V trimmed by 7 bases and J by 2 bases, 2 bases remained unmatched. CDR3 length equals 14 residues. The CDR3 reads CASTGTGGNQPQHF. The CDR3 nucleotides are TGTGCCAGCACCGGGACAGGGGGCAATCAGCCCCAGCATTTT.